Here is one TCR beta chain with its context. Its antigen is not yet known. No base qualities exist here, and no much larger clone lies one base off it. These data come from a study of T cell responses to AZD1222 COVID-19 vaccine (dated by TCRdb to the early 2020s). As for the study more broadly: TCR sequencing was performed for roughly 250 trial participants, of whom some 200 were given two doses of AZD1222 and about 25 were given two doses of MenACWY control vaccine. Trial participants were enrolled by age into 18-55, 56-69 and 70-plus year subgroups, with roughly 160, 29 and 62 TCR-sequenced participants respectively.

The time point label for this specimen denotes: about 28 days (+/-7) after the second vaccine dose. AZD1222 recipients whose second dose came at about 4 weeks and those whose second dose came at about 12 weeks were combined into one group, since spike-specific TCR depth and breadth did not differ between the two schedules. Vaccinee samples were obtained from the UK trials COV001 and COV002, which included a single-blind randomized controlled phase 2/3 trial of AZD1222 (ChAdOx1 nCoV-19) in healthy adults. For TCRbeta chain sequencing, PBMC samples from trial participants were taken at day 0 and at day 28 after the second dose. The CDR3 regions of human TCRbeta chains were analyzed by immunosequencing. The authors processed their data as follows. Repertoire TCRs were matched against a reference library of SARS-CoV-2-specific TCRs generated with the MIRA antigen-specificity platform. Breadth was defined as the fraction of unique TCRs that were SARS-CoV-2-associated. Depth was defined as the fraction of total T cells that were SARS-CoV-2-associated. Using the MIRA data, each spike-specific TCR was mapped to the spike region that the TCR reacts to and placed in a CD4 or CD8 class. Log10-transformed breadth and depth values were compared by one-way ANOVA with Sidak's multiple comparisons tests. In TCRdb, the immuneACCESS table is reduced to in-frame sequences with V and J assigned. These tables do not hold every clone; where another copy was compared, an unresolved V gene accounts for under half, and the others remain unexplained. For V, J and clone size, that table is used; D and trimming come from the DNA. This sample is represented by 200,000 or so clones; 93% of them were singletons. The ten largest clonotypes hold approximately 1% of the sample.

CDR1 and CDR2 (SNHLY, FYNNEI) derive from the germline V gene. The junction carries 20 bases between V and J, which are trimmed by 6 bases and 6 bases respectively. The CDR3 goes from the cysteine to the phenylalanine over 16 residues. Only the CDR3 part of the read is kept: 48 bases, read in frame from the first base. The research as a whole found: Epitopes outside the regions mutated in the B.1.351 and B.1.1.7 variants were reportedly recognized by nearly half of the unique spike-specific TCRs. After two AZD1222 doses, spike-specific TCR breadth and depth were significantly higher than at day 0 and than in MenACWY recipients. Conclusions about previously exposed vaccinees are limited because only five to seven AZD1222 recipients were SARS-CoV-2 seropositive at baseline. The whole spike protein was spanned by vaccine-associated CD4 TCRs, and dominant responses were seen in regions 160-218 and 743-854. Participants were mostly white British and included more females than males, and it was suggested by the authors that clonal diversity may have been underestimated. No day 14 peak-response samples were available, so repertoires were characterized only after the peak T cell response. The 56-69-year group was small, and its depth increase did not reach significance, likely because of low power.

Rearrangement joined TRBV2 to TRBJ2-2; the D call could be TRBD1 or TRBD2, with each sharing 7 bases. Material: peripheral blood, obtained 28 days after the second AZD1222 dose. The TCR originated in an adult who received the AZD1222 COVID-19 vaccine. CDR3 region: CASRGDREGRAGELFF. The DNA is as follows: TGTGCCAGCAGGGGCGACAGGGAGGGGAGAGCCGGGGAGCTGTTTTTT.